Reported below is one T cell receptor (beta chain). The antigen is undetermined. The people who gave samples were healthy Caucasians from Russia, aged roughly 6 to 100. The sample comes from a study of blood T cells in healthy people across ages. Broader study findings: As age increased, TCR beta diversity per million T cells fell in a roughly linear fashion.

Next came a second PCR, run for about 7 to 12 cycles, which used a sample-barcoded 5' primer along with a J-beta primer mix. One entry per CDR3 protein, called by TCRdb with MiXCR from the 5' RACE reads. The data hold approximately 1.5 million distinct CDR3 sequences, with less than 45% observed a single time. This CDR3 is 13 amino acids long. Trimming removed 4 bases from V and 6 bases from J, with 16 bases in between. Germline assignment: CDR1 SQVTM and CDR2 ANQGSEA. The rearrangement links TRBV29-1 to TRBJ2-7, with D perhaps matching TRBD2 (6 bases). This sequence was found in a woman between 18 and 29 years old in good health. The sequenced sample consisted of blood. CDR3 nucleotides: TGCAGCGTTGGAGCGGGCAGGGTAAGCGAGCAGTACTTC. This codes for CSVGAGRVSEQYF.